The clone carrying this T cell receptor (beta chain) came up many times. Its antigen is still unknown. This specimen comes from a study of early T cells in non-severe SARS-CoV-2 infection. TCRdb called the 5' RACE reads again in MiXCR, with one record for every CDR3 protein. Seen here are 68,000 or so distinct CDR3 sequences, roughly a tenth observed once, and the top ten hold roughly 6%. The study, taken as a whole, reports: Private and CD4 specificities were missed by VDJdb matching, which favored anti-spike CD8 responses.

This CDR3 contains 10 residues. The V gene lost 5 bases and the J gene lost 8 bases, with 7 bases spanning the gap. The germline V gene has CDR1 GTSNPN and CDR2 SVGIG (reference sequence). Sequencing was performed on whole blood. This receptor was obtained from an adult who was a healthcare worker with PCR-confirmed SARS-CoV-2 infection or an uninfected control (not recorded which). The chain combines TRBV30 with TRBJ2-1; D remains unclear. The CDR3 DNA sequence: TGTGCCTGGGGGTCCCATGAGCAGTTCTTC. This sequence encodes CAWGSHEQFF.